Shown below are 26 T cell receptor beta chains from a single sample sequenced in a study of beta chain features in type 1 diabetes. As every portion of the isolated RNA was reverse transcribed, the sequencing read expressed TCRB transcripts. The method was immunoSEQ multiplex PCR; TCRdb's version includes in-frame clones alone and lacks a portion of them. The sample records roughly 300,000 clones, 12% to 15% being singletons. Sequenced material: central memory CD4+ T cells from blood. These receptors originate from a man aged 25 to 40 in good health.

This chain links TRBV5-1 with TRBJ2-6, with TRBD2 identical over 11 bases. V lost 3 bases and J lost 1; bases outside the gene matches: 3. The length of the CDR3 is 17 residues. Germline V gene data show CDR1 as SGHRS and CDR2 as YFSETQ. The CDR3: CASSSLAGVSGANVLTF. The CDR3 nucleotides read TGCGCCAGCAGCTCACTAGCGGGGGTGTCTGGGGCCAACGTCCTGACTTTC.

The chain has TRBV11-2 and TRBJ2-7; 7 nucleotides agree with TRBD2. Looked up from germline, CDR1 is SGHAT and CDR2 is FQNNGV. With V trimmed by 3 bases and J by 7 bases, 6 bases remained unmatched. The CDR3 has 13 amino acids. For the CDR3, the DNA is TGTGCCAGCAGCTTGGCGGGAGTGAGAGAGCAGTACGTC. This gives the protein CASSLAGVREQYV.

The chain uses TRBV25-1 and TRBJ2-1, with 10 positions matching TRBD1. With 0 bases clipped from V and 8 bases from J, the junction kept 7 bases outside the gene matches. Per germline, CDR1 MGHDK and CDR2 SYGVNS. This CDR3 is built from 16 residues. Here the CDR3 reads CASSEYRGQGTDEQFF. The DNA of the CDR3 is TGTGCCAGCAGTGAATATAGGGGACAGGGGACAGATGAGCAGTTCTTC.

The rearrangement joins TRBV7-6 to TRBJ1-6, with D unresolved. The germline V and J ends were trimmed by 4 bases and 4 bases, with 8 bases remaining between them. Germline V gene sequence: CDR1 SGHVS, CDR2 FNYEAQ. The CDR3 is made up of 14 amino acids. The CDR3 here is CASSSGGYNSPLHF. As DNA, the CDR3 is TGTGCCAGCAGCTCTGGAGGTTATAATTCACCCCTCCACTTT.

Comments on this clone: This specimen includes other DNA sequences encoding the same CDR3. CDR3 amino acids: CAWSPPGDQPQHF. CDR3 sequence (DNA): TGTGCCTGGAGTCCCCCAGGGGACCAGCCCCAGCATTTT. The chain couples TRBV30 to TRBJ1-5; TRBD1 might be the D (6 bases). The germline V and J ends were trimmed by 2 bases and 7 bases, with 12 bases remaining between them. The germline gives CDR1 GTSNPN, CDR2 SVGIG (reference sequence). The CDR3 length is 13 residues.

The chain links TRBV6-5 to TRBJ1-2, with D maybe TRBD1 (6 bases). Germline lookup yields CDR1 MNHEY and CDR2 SVGAGI. The CDR3 consists of 15 residues. V dropped 5 bases and J dropped 5 bases, with 18 bases sitting between them. CDR3 sequence (DNA): TGTGCCAGCAGTCCTCCTGGCAGGGGATCGTATGGCTACACCTTC. Its translation is CASSPPGRGSYGYTF.

The chain is built from TRBV14 and TRBJ2-5; D remains unclear. The length of the CDR3 is 12 residues. CDR1 and CDR2 (germline): SGHDN, FVKESK. Trimming stripped 0 bases from V and 7 bases from J, with 6 bases between. In nucleotides, the CDR3 is TGTGCCAGCAGCCAAGATCGAGGGACCCAGTACTTC. Translated, it gives CASSQDRGTQYF.

In this sample, this clone turned up a few times. V gene TRBV19 combines with J gene TRBJ1-6; no definite D call. Per germline, CDR1 LNHDA and CDR2 SQIVND (reference sequence). The CDR3 runs to 12 residues. CDR3 residues: CASSVRNSPLHF. CDR3 coding DNA: TGTGCTTCTTCCGTGCGGAATTCACCCCTCCACTTT.

The chain combines TRBV5-1 with TRBJ2-6, with D perhaps TRBD2 (5 bases). Trimming took off 5 bases at V and 1 base at J, with 13 bases between the two ends. The length of the CDR3 is 16 residues. In germline, CDR1 is SGHRS, CDR2 YFSETQ. CDR3 region: CASSVDPGSGANVLTF. Here the CDR3 DNA reads TGCGCCAGCAGTGTGGACCCGGGGTCTGGGGCCAACGTCCTGACTTTC.

This clone was seen many times. This sequence joins TRBV7-7 and TRBJ1-4; TRBD1 aligns across 7 bases. The CDR3 is made up of 13 amino acids. Germline lookup yields CDR1 SSHAT and CDR2 FNYEAQ (reference sequence). V was pared by 5 bases and J by 7 bases, with 4 bases of the junction left unmatched. This CDR3 is CASSPGGGEKLFF. DNA for the CDR3: TGTGCCAGCAGCCCAGGGGGGGGTGAAAAACTGTTTTTT.

This clone was seen a few times. The chain joins TRBV4-3 to TRBJ2-7; D gene uncertain. CDR1 is LGHNA and CDR2 is YSLEER in the germline V gene. The CDR3 totals 14 residues. Between the trimmed V and J ends, which lost 0 bases and 2 bases, there was a span of 8 bases. The CDR3 DNA follows: TGCGCCAGCAGCCAAGATGTAAATACCTACGAGCAGTACTTC. Its translation: CASSQDVNTYEQYF.

This clone has more than one count but fewer than ten. The V and J genes are TRBV7-6 and TRBJ2-1, with unresolved D. Trimming removed 5 bases from V and 12 bases from J, with 11 bases in between. The CDR3 is made up of 11 amino acids. Germline V gives CDR1 SGHVS, CDR2 FNYEAQ. The CDR3 reads CASSTKVAQFF. CDR3 nucleotide sequence: TGTGCCAGCAGCACCAAGGTGGCGCAGTTCTTC.

The rearrangement joins TRBV4-3 to TRBJ2-3; tentative D call: TRBD2 (6 bases). The CDR3 covers 14 residues. With 3 bases removed from V and 7 bases from J, the gap between germline ends came to 14 bases. The V gene's germline CDR1 is LGHNA and CDR2 YSLEER. The chain's CDR3 is CASSQVAVSYTQYF. The CDR3 nucleotides are TGCGCCAGCAGCCAGGTAGCGGTATCATATACGCAGTATTTT.

There are a few counts of this clone. The genes are TRBV7-2 and TRBJ2-3; the match to TRBD2 covers 7 bases. The length of the CDR3 is 15 residues. Germline CDR1 is SGHTA and CDR2 is FQGNSA. V was pared by 0 bases and J by 5 bases, with 5 bases of the junction left unmatched. The CDR3 DNA follows: TGTGCCAGCAGCTTAGCGGGAGGGCCCGGAGATACGCAGTATTTT. It specifies CASSLAGGPGDTQYF.

The rearrangement joins TRBV19 to TRBJ1-1; TRBD1 is a possible D gene (5 bases). The CDR3 totals 16 residues. The germline V gene has CDR1 LNHDA and CDR2 SQIVND (reference sequence). Trimming removed 4 bases from V and 11 bases from J, with 26 bases in between. CDR3 nucleotide sequence: TGTGCCAGTAGTAATGGCCGGGGCCCCCCCTCCCAGCGGGCTTTCTTT. Its protein is CASSNGRGPPSQRAFF.

This chain joins TRBV19 and TRBJ2-3; D is ambiguous. The CDR3 sequence is 16 residues long. With 3 bases removed from V and 0 bases from J, the gap between germline ends came to 13 bases. Germline V gene lookup returns CDR1 LNHDA and CDR2 SQIVND (reference sequence). The CDR3, as DNA: TGTGCCAGTAGTATCCTAACAGATCCTAGCACAGATACGCAGTATTTT. Protein product: CASSILTDPSTDTQYF.

Worth noting for this clone: Other DNA sequences of this sample code for an identical CDR3. The CDR3 DNA sequence: TGTGCCAGCAGTCGTGGGACAGGGGGCACCGGGGAGCTGTTTTTT. Its translation: CASSRGTGGTGELFF. The genes are TRBV6-5 and TRBJ2-2; TRBD1 agrees at 11 bases. The CDR3 is made up of 15 amino acids. CDR1 and CDR2 from the germline V gene are MNHEY and SVGAGI. V lost 5 bases and J lost 4; bases outside the gene matches: 3.

This clone was recorded a few times. The chain is built from TRBV7-3 and TRBJ2-4; D is ambiguous. Trimming left V 8 bases short and J 0 bases short, with 8 bases between. This CDR3 spans 13 amino acids. The germline gives CDR1 SGHTA, CDR2 FQGTGA. In DNA form, the CDR3 reads TGTGCCAGCCTAGACGGAGCCAAAAACATTCAGTACTTC. This translates into CASLDGAKNIQYF.

In its sample, this clone was seen a few times. Other DNA sequences from this sample encode an identical CDR3 as well. The chain employs TRBV18 and TRBJ1-5, with D possibly matching TRBD1 (5 bases). CDR1 is KGHSH, CDR2 LQKENI, per germline. This CDR3 has 15 residues. V was shortened by 1 base and J by 2 bases, with 9 bases between the two germline ends. CDR3 coding DNA: TGTGCCAGCTCACCACAGGGGATTGGCAATCAGCCCCAGCATTTT. Its protein is CASSPQGIGNQPQHF.

The sample holds a few counts of this clone. This chain uses TRBV11-2 with TRBJ2-5; 12 nucleotides match TRBD2. The CDR3 extends over 16 amino acids. Germline CDR1 is SGHAT and CDR2 is FQNNGV. The trim removed 3 bases at V and 5 bases at J, leaving 7 bases unmatched. CDR3 sequence (DNA): TGTGCCAGCAGCTTTCCTAGCGGGAGGGCCGGGGAGACCCAGTACTTC. Translation: CASSFPSGRAGETQYF. Combining the CDR3 with reference TRBV11-2 and TRBJ2-5 gives the whole variable domain EAGVAQSPRYKIIEKRQSVAFWCNPISGHATLYWYQQILGQGPKLLIQFQNNGVVDDSQLPKDRFSAERLKGVDSTLKIQPAKLEDSAVYLCASSFPSGRAGETQYFGPGTRLLVL.

The rearrangement uses TRBV27 and TRBJ2-5; 10 bases match TRBD2. With V trimmed by 5 bases and J by 2 bases, 5 bases remained unmatched. This CDR3 has 15 amino acids. Germline V lookup: CDR1 MNHEY, CDR2 SMNVEV (reference sequence). The DNA for the CDR3 is TGTGCCAGCAGTCCCGCGACTAGCGGGCAAGAGACCCAGTACTTC. Amino acids: CASSPATSGQETQYF.

This chain links TRBV18 with TRBJ1-2; D ambiguous. The CDR3 totals 14 residues. Germline values: CDR1 KGHSH, CDR2 LQKENI. V was clipped by 0 bases and J by 2 bases, with 7 bases between them. In nucleotides, the CDR3 is TGTGCCAGCTCACCACCGCAGGAGAACTATGGCTACACCTTC. This codes for CASSPPQENYGYTF.

This clone has more than one count but fewer than ten. The chain has TRBV29-1 and TRBJ2-3; D remains unclear. The length of the CDR3 is 17 residues. Deletions cut 8 bases from V and 0 bases from J, with 24 bases between. From germline, CDR1 is SQVTM and CDR2 ANQGSEA. The CDR3 DNA sequence: TGCAGCATCATCCCCCCGTCGCTGGGAACTAGCACAGATACGCAGTATTTT. It translates to CSIIPPSLGTSTDTQYF.

The chain links TRBV11-3 to TRBJ2-5; 7 bases line up with TRBD2. The trim removed 1 base at V and 5 bases at J, leaving 10 bases unmatched. This CDR3 spans 16 amino acids. CDR1 and CDR2 from the germline V gene are SGHNT and YENEEA. CDR3 region: CASSLGGIGLDETQYF. CDR3 bases: TGTGCCAGCAGCTTAGGGGGCATCGGACTAGATGAGACCCAGTACTTC.

The chain joins TRBV7-2 to TRBJ2-3; weak D call: TRBD2 (6 bases). The CDR3 is 12 amino acids. Trimming removed 3 bases from V and 8 bases from J, with 9 bases in between. CDR1 and CDR2 (germline): SGHTA, FQGNSA. The CDR3 coding sequence is TGTGCCAGCAGCTTGGGGAGGTCTACGCAGTATTTT. This codes for CASSLGRSTQYF.

J is TRBJ1-2 and V is TRBV28, with D maybe TRBD1 (5 bases). CDR3 length: 12 amino acids. V was clipped by 3 bases and J by 7 bases, with 9 bases between them. Germline-derived CDR1 and CDR2 are MDHEN and SYDVKM. This CDR3 reads CASSLSGPGYTF. The CDR3 DNA reads as TGTGCCAGCAGTTTGTCAGGGCCTGGCTACACCTTC.